These 9 T cell receptor beta chains were all obtained from the same sample, sequenced in a study of control samples from healthy donors and cancer patients. TCRdb's table, derived via immunoSEQ multiplex PCR, lists solely in-frame clones and lacks some. The sample lists about 110,000 clones, around four fifths occurring once. The specimen was blood. These receptors were obtained from a man younger than 30 in good health.

The chain uses TRBV6-6 and TRBJ2-3; 7 bases line up with TRBD2. The V gene's germline CDR1 is MNHNY and CDR2 SVGAGI (reference sequence). This CDR3 region has 16 residues. V lost 2 bases, J lost 0 bases, and 5 bases stayed unmatched. Here the CDR3 reads CASSYAGGTSTDTQYF. In nucleotides, the CDR3 is TGTGCCAGCAGTTACGCCGGGGGGACTAGCACAGATACGCAGTATTTT.

This sequence joins TRBV24-1 and TRBJ2-3; D is perhaps TRBD2 (6 bases). Trimming removed 9 bases at V and 0 bases at J, with 6 bases between. CDR3 length: 12 residues. The germline CDR1 and CDR2 sequences are KGHDR and SFDVKD. The CDR3 spells CATGTSTDTQYF. CDR3 nucleotides: TGTGCCACCGGGACTAGCACAGATACGCAGTATTTT.

The chain is built from TRBV6-2 or TRBV6-3 and TRBJ2-1; D possibly corresponds to TRBD2 (5 bases). V was shortened by 2 bases and J by 3 bases, with 14 bases between the two germline ends. The CDR3 has 16 amino acids. Germline CDR1 reads MNHEY; CDR2 reads SVGEGT. The CDR3 bases are TGTGCCAGCAGTTACAGCCGGGGAAAGTTCTACAATGAGCAGTTCTTC. The encoded protein is CASSYSRGKFYNEQFF.

The chain links TRBV19 to TRBJ2-7; 9 bases map to TRBD1. The V gene's germline CDR1 is LNHDA and CDR2 SQIVND (reference sequence). V shed 3 bases, J shed 4 bases, and the junction held 7 bases outside the gene matches. The CDR3 sequence is 15 residues long. The CDR3 region is CASSMSLQGAYEQYF. CDR3 nucleotides: TGTGCCAGTAGTATGAGTTTACAGGGGGCTTACGAGCAGTACTTC.

The rearrangement uses TRBV2 and TRBJ2-7; no clear D. Trimming pared 6 bases from V and 7 bases from J, leaving 13 bases between. Looked up from germline, CDR1 is SNHLY and CDR2 is FYNNEI. This CDR3 comprises 12 residues. The CDR3 protein is CASRSPFGEQYF. CDR3 nucleotide sequence: TGTGCCAGCAGGAGCCCCTTTGGGGAGCAGTACTTC.

The rearrangement links TRBV3-1 (or the pseudogene TRBV3-2) to TRBJ1-3; D call uncertain. Germline V lookup: CDR1 LGHDT, CDR2 YNNKEL (reference sequence). The CDR3 contains 16 residues. Deletions cut 0 bases from V and 0 bases from J, with 9 bases between. The CDR3 here is CASSQDRSYSGNTIYF. The CDR3 DNA reads as TGTGCCAGCAGCCAAGATCGGAGTTACTCTGGAAACACCATATATTTT.

The rearrangement links TRBV7-9 to TRBJ1-4; D call uncertain. This CDR3 contains 15 residues. Germline CDR1 SEHNR, CDR2 FQNEAQ (reference sequence). Trimming stripped 5 bases from V and 5 bases from J, with 15 bases between. The CDR3 here is CASSPLLEINEKLFF. The CDR3 nucleotides are TGTGCCAGCAGCCCACTGTTGGAGATCAATGAAAAACTGTTTTTT.

The chain links TRBV24-1 to TRBJ2-5; 11 bases align to TRBD1. The trim removed 3 bases at V and 3 bases at J, leaving 5 bases unmatched. The CDR3 runs 16 residues. Germline assignment: CDR1 KGHDR and CDR2 SFDVKD. CDR3 sequence reads: CATSDAGTGGEETQYF. The CDR3 region has the DNA TGTGCCACCAGTGATGCGGGGACAGGGGGAGAAGAGACCCAGTACTTC.

The J gene is TRBJ1-1, the V gene TRBV15; D unclear. The V end lost 0 bases, the J end lost 0 bases, and 11 bases lay between the germline ends. Germline CDR1 is LNHNV and CDR2 is YYDKDF (reference sequence). CDR3 length: 16 residues. The CDR3 reads CATSRDLGSMNTEAFF. In DNA form, the CDR3 reads TGTGCCACCAGCAGAGATCTGGGATCCATGAACACTGAAGCTTTCTTT.